This passage covers 30 T cell receptor beta chains from one sample sequenced in a study of response to subunit inactivated influenza vaccine. TCRdb fed the RT-PCR reads into MiXCR, producing one record per CDR3 protein. The sample shows hundreds of thousands of distinct CDR3 sequences, about 12% of them seen only once. This specimen was PBMCs from blood, taken on the day of vaccination. The receptors come from a man aged 50-60 years who received an inactivated influenza vaccine.

The chain links TRBV2 to TRBJ1-4, with 12 bases identical to TRBD1. This CDR3 spans 15 amino acids. CDR1 is SNHLY and CDR2 is FYNNEI in the germline V gene. With V trimmed by 6 bases and J by 5 bases, 4 bases remained unmatched. The CDR3 DNA follows: TGTGCCAGCAGGACCGGGACAGGGGGCAATGAAAAACTGTTTTTT. Translation gives CASRTGTGGNEKLFF. Full variable domain (remainder filled in from reference TRBV2 and TRBJ1-4): EPEVTQTPSHQVTQMGQEVILRCVPISNHLYFYWYRQILGQKVEFLVSFYNNEISEKSEIFDDQFSVERPDGSNFTLKIRSTKLEDSAMYFCASRTGTGGNEKLFFGSGTQLSVL.

DNA of the CDR3: TGTGCCAGCAGCTTAATAACAGGGAACACTGAAGCTTTCTTT. Its translation is CASSLITGNTEAFF. V gene TRBV7-2 combines with J gene TRBJ1-1; D is possibly TRBD1 (5 bases). Germline CDR1 is SGHTA and CDR2 is FQGNSA. V lost 2 bases and J 1 base, leaving 8 bases between the germline ends. The CDR3 has 14 amino acids.

This clonotype was recorded a few times. The chain uses TRBV5-1 and TRBJ1-6, with 9 positions matching TRBD1. V was clipped by 3 bases and J by 5 bases; unmatched bases: 3. The germline V gene has CDR1 SGHRS and CDR2 YFSETQ. The CDR3 is 15 residues long. CDR3 in amino acids: CASSSRQGDNSPLHF. The CDR3 DNA follows: TGCGCCAGCAGCTCCCGACAGGGGGATAATTCACCCCTCCACTTT.

The rearrangement links TRBV14 to TRBJ2-1, with 14 bases that match TRBD2. The CDR3 covers 16 residues. Losses at the gene ends were 5 bases for V and 8 bases for J; bases not matched to a gene: 8. Germline assignment: CDR1 SGHDN and CDR2 FVKESK. The CDR3 here is CASSWGLAGVGYEQFF. Here the CDR3 DNA reads TGTGCCAGCAGCTGGGGACTAGCGGGAGTTGGGTATGAGCAGTTCTTC.

This clonotype has a handful of counts. The CDR3 nucleotides read TGCAGTGTTCCTGGACTTAGCGGGATACTCAATGAGCAGTTCTTC. Amino acids: CSVPGLSGILNEQFF. The rearrangement uses TRBV20-1 and TRBJ2-1; TRBD2 agrees at 8 bases. Per the germline V gene, CDR1 is DFQATT and CDR2 is SNEGSKA (reference sequence). This CDR3 has 15 amino acids. V shed 7 bases, J shed 6 bases, and the junction held 14 bases outside the gene matches.

This chain connects TRBV5-1 to TRBJ1-2; D is unclear. The CDR3 runs 14 residues. The ends were cut back, 0 bases at V and 4 bases at J, with 10 bases in the middle. Germline values: CDR1 SGHRS, CDR2 YFSETQ. The CDR3 spells CASSLEYSTYGYTF. Written as DNA, the CDR3 is TGCGCCAGCAGCTTGGAGTACTCTACCTATGGCTACACCTTC.

The genes are TRBV5-1 and TRBJ2-7; TRBD2 is a possible D gene (5 bases). The CDR3 contains 15 residues. V was clipped by 0 bases and J by 2 bases, with 12 bases between them. The germline gives CDR1 SGHRS, CDR2 YFSETQ. DNA of the CDR3: TGCGCCAGCAGCTTGGCCGGGGATACGACCTACGAGCAGTACTTC. It specifies CASSLAGDTTYEQYF. Full variable domain (missing parts from reference TRBV5-1 and TRBJ2-7): KAGVTQTPRYLIKTRGQQVTLSCSPISGHRSVSWYQQTPGQGLQFLFEYFSETQRNKGNFPGRFSGRQFSNSRSEMNVSTLELGDSALYLCASSLAGDTTYEQYFGPGTRLTVT.

The sample holds a few counts of this clonotype. The rearrangement uses TRBV4-2 and TRBJ1-5, with no clear D. V shed 0 bases and J shed 5 bases, with 14 bases lying between them. This CDR3 has 16 residues. Germline CDR1 reads LGHNA; CDR2 reads YNFKEQ. The chain's CDR3 is CASSQDPSGMDQPQHF. CDR3 DNA: TGTGCCAGCAGCCAAGACCCCTCTGGGATGGATCAGCCCCAGCATTTT.

This rearrangement joins TRBV29-1 to TRBJ2-7; D not resolved. V shed 8 bases and J shed 2 bases, with 10 bases lying between them. The CDR3 extends over 11 amino acids. Germline V gene lookup returns CDR1 SQVTM and CDR2 ANQGSEA. As DNA, the CDR3 is TGCAGCTTTCTACAAGCCTACGAGCAGTACTTC. It encodes CSFLQAYEQYF.

This clonotype has a count of ten or more. J is TRBJ2-3 and V is TRBV24-1, with D possibly TRBD2 on 5 matching bases. The V end was cut by 7 bases, the J end by 4 bases, with 20 bases between. This CDR3 contains 16 residues. CDR1 KGHDR and CDR2 SFDVKD come from the germline V gene. CDR3 amino acids: CATSRVVGSEADTQYF. The CDR3 DNA sequence: TGTGCCACCAGCCGTGTGGTGGGATCGGAGGCAGATACGCAGTATTTT.

The rearrangement links TRBV18 to TRBJ2-7, with D perhaps given as TRBD1 or TRBD2 (5 bases each). The V end was cut by 2 bases, the J end by 2 bases, with 13 bases between. Germline V CDR1 and CDR2: KGHSH, LQKENI. The CDR3 length is 15 residues. Written as DNA, the CDR3 is TGTGCCAGCTCACCAGAGGGCAGGGCGACCTACGAGCAGTACTTC. The encoded protein is CASSPEGRATYEQYF.

The V gene is TRBV20-1, the J gene TRBJ1-5, with D perhaps TRBD1 (5 bases). The CDR3 has 13 amino acids. Looked up from germline, CDR1 is DFQATT and CDR2 is SNEGSKA (reference sequence). V dropped 6 bases and J dropped 3 bases, with 12 bases sitting between them. CDR3 sequence reads: CSAQDTLNQPQHF. The CDR3 DNA is TGCAGTGCGCAGGACACGCTCAATCAGCCCCAGCATTTT.

The rearrangement joins TRBV5-1 to TRBJ2-3; a possible D gene is TRBD2 (5 bases). CDR1 and CDR2 from the germline V gene are SGHRS and YFSETQ. The CDR3 contains 16 residues. Deletions cut 5 bases from V and 2 bases from J, with 18 bases between. CDR3: CASRPWGVGNTDTQYF. In DNA form, the CDR3 reads TGCGCCAGCAGGCCCTGGGGAGTGGGCAACACAGATACGCAGTATTTT.

V is TRBV24-1 and J is TRBJ2-3, with 12 bases fitting TRBD1. Germline values: CDR1 KGHDR, CDR2 SFDVKD. Trimming removed 10 bases from V and 4 bases from J; junction bases left unmatched: 8. The CDR3 runs to 15 residues. The CDR3 DNA reads TGTGCCACGACTGGGACAGGGGGCGGACCAGATACGCAGTATTTT. This translates into CATTGTGGGPDTQYF.

CDR3 sequence reads: CASSPNRGGGGGGANVLTF. DNA of the CDR3: TGTGCCAGCAGCCCGAACCGTGGGGGCGGAGGAGGTGGGGCCAACGTCCTGACTTTC. The rearrangement uses TRBV5-6 and TRBJ2-6, with a possible D match to TRBD1 (6 bases). This CDR3 has 19 residues. V lost 4 bases and J lost 3, with 23 bases in between. Germline V gives CDR1 SGHDT, CDR2 YYEEEE.

This chain connects TRBV7-2 to TRBJ2-3; maybe TRBD2 (5 bases). This CDR3 spans 15 amino acids. V lost 1 base and J lost 4, with 12 bases in between. Looked up from germline, CDR1 is SGHTA and CDR2 is FQGNSA. CDR3 coding DNA: TGTGCCAGCAGCTTAGTACTAGTCGCTTCAGATACGCAGTATTTT. Translating it yields CASSLVLVASDTQYF. The whole variable domain, filled in from reference TRBV7-2 and TRBJ2-3, reads GAGVSQSPSNKVTEKGKDVELRCDPISGHTALYWYRQSLGQGLEFLIYFQGNSAPDKSGLPSDRFSAERTGGSVSTLTIQRTQQEDSAVYLCASSLVLVASDTQYFGPGTRLTVL.

Turning to this clonotype: A much bigger clone sits one base away, suggesting this may be a read error. The V and J genes are TRBV5-1 and TRBJ2-1; D uncertain. CDR1 is SGHRS, CDR2 YFSETQ, per germline. This CDR3 spans 14 amino acids. As DNA, the CDR3 is TGCGCCAGCAGCTTGGATACGTCCTACAATGAGCAGTCCTTC. Protein sequence: CASSLDTSYNEQSF.

This clonotype was observed a handful of times. V usage is TRBV12-3 or TRBV12-4 and J usage is TRBJ2-3, with 16 bases fitting TRBD2. CDR3 length equals 19 residues. With 6 bases clipped from V and 4 bases from J, the junction kept 13 bases outside the gene matches. Here the CDR3 DNA reads TGTGCCAGCAGCCAGGGACTAGCGGGGGGGATCCTCCCCCCAGATACGCAGTATTTT. Translation: CASSQGLAGGILPPDTQYF.

This chain connects TRBV12-3 or TRBV12-4 to TRBJ1-6, with a weak D call TRBD1 (5 bases). Trimming pared 3 bases from V and 9 bases from J, leaving 12 bases between. The CDR3 totals 14 residues. CDR3 in DNA: TGTGCCAGCAGTTTGGAGGGGTTGGGTTCACCCCTCCACTTT. This codes for CASSLEGLGSPLHF.

The chain combines TRBV7-9 with TRBJ1-1; TRBD1 agrees at 8 bases. V gave up 2 bases and J gave up 6 bases; unmatched junction bases: 2. There are 13 residues in the CDR3. In germline, CDR1 is SEHNR, CDR2 FQNEAQ (reference sequence). The CDR3 DNA is TGTGCCAGCAGCTTATCAGGGGGCGCTGAAGCTTTCTTT. Amino acids: CASSLSGGAEAFF.

The table lists this clonotype with a few counts. The V call is TRBV12-3 or TRBV12-4, the J call TRBJ1-1, with 8 bases lining up with TRBD1. V was pared by 2 bases and J by 10 bases, with 9 bases of the junction left unmatched. The CDR3 contains 14 residues. CDR3 region: CASSLIGGQGRAFF. The CDR3 region has the DNA TGTGCCAGCAGTTTAATTGGAGGACAGGGTCGAGCTTTCTTT.

The rearrangement joins TRBV9 to TRBJ2-7; perhaps TRBD1 as D (5 bases). Per germline, CDR1 SGDLS and CDR2 YYNGEE. This CDR3 comprises 15 residues. V lost 1 base, J lost 7 bases, and 18 bases lay in between. CDR3 bases: TGTGCCAGCAGCGTATCAGGGTCCCGCCTTGGGGAGCAGTACTTC. This codes for CASSVSGSRLGEQYF.

This clonotype was seen only a few times. The chain uses TRBV19 and TRBJ1-5; D might be TRBD1 (5 bases). V dropped 10 bases and J dropped 5 bases, with 15 bases sitting between them. Germline V gives CDR1 LNHDA, CDR2 SQIVND (reference sequence). This CDR3 has 13 amino acids. CDR3 DNA: TGTGCCACCAGGTCGGAGGGACATCAGCCCCAGCATTTT. As protein: CATRSEGHQPQHF.

This clonotype has just a few counts. J is TRBJ2-3 and V is TRBV11-2; the D gene could be TRBD1 or TRBD2 (5 bases each). The CDR3 is 18 residues long. The V end was cut by 5 bases, the J end by 4 bases, with 25 bases between. Per the germline V gene, CDR1 is SGHAT and CDR2 is FQNNGV. The CDR3 protein is CASSRRRVGVKSADTQYF. The CDR3, as DNA: TGTGCCAGCAGCCGCCGGCGGGTAGGGGTAAAGTCCGCAGATACGCAGTATTTT.

This clonotype was seen more than once but under ten times. V is TRBV21-1 and J is TRBJ2-5; the D call in the table, TRBD2, was not verified against the DNA. TRBV21-1 is recorded as a pseudogene. The CDR3 covers 17 residues. CDR3 bases: TGTGCCAGCCCCGAGGGAGGGCACGGATCTAAACAAGAGACCCAGTACTTC. This sequence encodes CASPEGGHGSKQETQYF.

This rearrangement joins TRBV4-3 to TRBJ2-1; the match to TRBD2 covers 14 bases. This CDR3 region has 15 residues. V shed 0 bases, J shed 12 bases, and the junction held 4 bases outside the gene matches. CDR1 is LGHNA, CDR2 YSLEER, per germline. Written as DNA, the CDR3 is TGCGCCAGCAGCCAAGATCGACTAGCGGGAGGGCGGCAGTTCTTC. Amino acids: CASSQDRLAGGRQFF.

The table lists this clonotype with many counts. The V call is TRBV12-3 or TRBV12-4, the J call TRBJ2-1; D uncertain. The CDR3 loop spans 16 amino acids. Trimming removed 4 bases from V and 0 bases from J, with 13 bases in between. The CDR3 nucleotides are TGTGCCAGCAGTTCCCCCTCACCCTCCTCCTACAATGAGCAGTTCTTC. The encoded protein is CASSSPSPSSYNEQFF.

This rearrangement joins TRBV20-1 to TRBJ2-3, with 11 nucleotides matching TRBD2. Germline V lookup: CDR1 DFQATT, CDR2 SNEGSKA (reference sequence). This CDR3 is 15 amino acids long. V lost 5 bases and J lost 3; bases outside the gene matches: 7. The CDR3 bases are TGCAGTGCTTTGGCGGCTAGCGGGGGGACAGATACGCAGTATTTT. This gives the protein CSALAASGGTDTQYF.

This clonotype has more than one count but fewer than ten. The J gene is TRBJ2-1, the V gene TRBV5-6; TRBD2 is a possible D gene (6 bases). Per germline, CDR1 SGHDT and CDR2 YYEEEE. There are 13 residues in the CDR3. V lost 3 bases and J 15 bases, leaving 19 bases between the germline ends. CDR3 protein: CASSWGDAPVLFF. CDR3 nucleotides: TGTGCCAGCAGCTGGGGGGACGCCCCAGTTCTGTTCTTC.

The genes are TRBV18 and TRBJ2-5; TRBD1 agrees at 10 bases. The CDR3 sequence is 16 residues long. CDR1 is KGHSH and CDR2 is LQKENI in the germline V gene. V was clipped by 2 bases and J by 2 bases; unmatched bases: 5. CDR3 bases: TGTGCCAGCTCACCAGCCGGGACAGGGGTACAAGAGACCCAGTACTTC. Its protein product is CASSPAGTGVQETQYF.